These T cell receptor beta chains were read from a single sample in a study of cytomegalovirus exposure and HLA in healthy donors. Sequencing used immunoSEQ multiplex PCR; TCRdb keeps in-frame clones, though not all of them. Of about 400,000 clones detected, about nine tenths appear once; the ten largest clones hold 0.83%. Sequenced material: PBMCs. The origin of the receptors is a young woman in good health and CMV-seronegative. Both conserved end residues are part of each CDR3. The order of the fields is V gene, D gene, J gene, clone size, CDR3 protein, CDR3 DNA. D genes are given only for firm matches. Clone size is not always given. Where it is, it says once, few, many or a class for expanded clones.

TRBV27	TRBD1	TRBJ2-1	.	CATSQGTVSYNEQFF	TGTGCCACCTCACAGGGGACAGTCTCCTACAATGAGCAGTTCTTC
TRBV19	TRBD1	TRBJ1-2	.	CASSRGGHYGYTF	TGTGCCAGTAGTAGAGGGGGCCACTATGGCTACACCTTC
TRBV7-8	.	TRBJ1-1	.	CASRTEGEYTEAFF	TGTGCCAGCAGAACGGAAGGAGAGTACACTGAAGCTTTCTTT
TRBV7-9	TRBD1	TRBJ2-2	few	CASIRGQGSFAGELFF	TGTGCCAGCATCCGTGGACAGGGCTCCTTTGCCGGGGAGCTGTTTTTT
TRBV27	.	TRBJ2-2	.	CASTRGLYQNTGELFF	TGTGCCAGCACCCGAGGACTCTACCAGAACACCGGGGAGCTGTTTTTT
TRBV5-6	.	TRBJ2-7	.	CASSLTGNEQYF	TGTGCCAGCAGCTTGACAGGGAACGAGCAGTACTTC
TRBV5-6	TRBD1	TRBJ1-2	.	CASSWSTGAFGYTF	TGTGCCAGCAGCTGGTCGACAGGGGCCTTTGGCTACACCTTC
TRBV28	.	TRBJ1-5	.	CASRRNRVSNQPQHF	TGTGCCAGCAGGCGGAACAGGGTTAGCAATCAGCCCCAGCATTTT
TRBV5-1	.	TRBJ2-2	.	CASSLGQGTDTGELFF	TGCGCCAGCAGCTTGGGGCAGGGGACCGACACCGGGGAGCTGTTTTTT
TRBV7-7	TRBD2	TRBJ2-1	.	CASSPGLALNGEQFF	TGTGCCAGCAGCCCAGGACTAGCGTTAAACGGTGAGCAGTTCTTC
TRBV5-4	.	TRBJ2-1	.	CASSFNFNEQFF	TGTGCCAGCAGCTTTAACTTCAATGAGCAGTTCTTC
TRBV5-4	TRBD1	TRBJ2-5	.	CASSPQGGRGEETQYF	TGTGCCAGCAGCCCACAAGGGGGCCGAGGAGAGGAGACCCAGTACTTC
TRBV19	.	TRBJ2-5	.	CASSDRTSVETQYF	TGTGCCAGTAGTGACCGTACTAGTGTTGAGACCCAGTACTTC
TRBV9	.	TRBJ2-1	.	CASTGGPYSYNEQFF	TGTGCCAGCACAGGAGGACCTTACTCCTACAATGAGCAGTTCTTC
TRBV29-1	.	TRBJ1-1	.	CSARPDSTTEAFF	TGCAGCGCACGTCCGGACAGCACCACTGAAGCTTTCTTT
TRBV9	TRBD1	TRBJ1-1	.	CASSGTGTGSEAFF	TGTGCCAGCAGCGGTACTGGGACAGGTAGTGAAGCTTTCTTT
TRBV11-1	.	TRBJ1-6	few	CASSPQGNSNSPLHF	TGTGCCAGCAGCCCACAGGGAAATAGTAATTCACCCCTCCACTTT
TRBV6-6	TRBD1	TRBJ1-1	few	CASSRQGVTEAFF	TGTGCCAGCAGTCGACAGGGGGTCACTGAAGCTTTCTTT
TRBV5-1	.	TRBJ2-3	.	CASSEQGTDTQYF	TGCGCCAGCAGCGAACAAGGCACAGATACGCAGTATTTT
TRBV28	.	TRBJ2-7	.	CASSPSSYEQYF	TGTGCCAGCAGCCCCAGCTCCTACGAGCAGTACTTC
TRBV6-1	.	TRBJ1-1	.	CASSGIRDTEAFF	TGTGCCAGCAGTGGAATCAGGGACACTGAAGCTTTCTTT
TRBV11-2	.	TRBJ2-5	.	CASSLGGVSETQYF	TGTGCCAGCAGCTTAGGGGGGGTCAGTGAGACCCAGTACTTC
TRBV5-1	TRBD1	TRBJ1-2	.	CASSLVTQGGGYTF	TGCGCCAGCAGCTTGGTTACCCAGGGGGGCGGCTACACCTTC
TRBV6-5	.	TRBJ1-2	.	CASSRDSANGYTF	TGTGCCAGCAGTCGCGACAGCGCCAATGGCTACACCTTC
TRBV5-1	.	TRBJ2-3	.	CASSLVRSSSMGVTDTQYF	TGCGCCAGCAGCTTGGTTCGGTCTAGCTCAATGGGAGTCACAGATACGCAGTATTTT
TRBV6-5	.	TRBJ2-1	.	CASSYSAGNEQFF	TGTGCCAGCAGTTACTCTGCCGGCAATGAGCAGTTCTTC
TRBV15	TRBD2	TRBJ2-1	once	CATSRTGTSAYNEQFF	TGTGCCACCAGCAGGACCGGGACTAGCGCTTACAATGAGCAGTTCTTC
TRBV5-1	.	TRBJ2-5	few	CASSEGPGEETQYF	TGCGCCAGCAGCGAGGGACCGGGGGAAGAGACCCAGTACTTC
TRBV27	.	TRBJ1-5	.	CASYYDSIFNQPQHF	TGTGCCAGCTACTACGACAGTATCTTCAATCAGCCCCAGCATTTT
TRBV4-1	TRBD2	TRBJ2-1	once	CASSQDQGLAVEGQFF	TGCGCCAGCAGCCAAGATCAAGGACTAGCGGTTGAGGGGCAGTTCTTC
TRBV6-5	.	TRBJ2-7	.	CASTREHRGFYEQYF	TGTGCCAGCACCAGAGAACATAGGGGATTCTACGAGCAGTACTTC
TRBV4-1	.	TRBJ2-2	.	CASSQPIYVLSNTGELFF	TGCGCCAGCAGCCAGCCTATATATGTCTTATCGAACACCGGGGAGCTGTTTTTT
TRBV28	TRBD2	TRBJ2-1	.	CASAAGSRNEQFF	TGTGCCAGCGCAGCGGGATCTAGGAATGAGCAGTTCTTC
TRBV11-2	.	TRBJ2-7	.	CASSHVAAESSYEQYF	TGTGCCAGCAGCCACGTCGCGGCAGAGAGCTCCTACGAGCAGTACTTC
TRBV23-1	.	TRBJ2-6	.	CASSHDRWGDGAGANVLTF	TGCGCCAGCAGTCATGACCGATGGGGGGACGGGGCAGGGGCCAACGTCCTGACTTTC